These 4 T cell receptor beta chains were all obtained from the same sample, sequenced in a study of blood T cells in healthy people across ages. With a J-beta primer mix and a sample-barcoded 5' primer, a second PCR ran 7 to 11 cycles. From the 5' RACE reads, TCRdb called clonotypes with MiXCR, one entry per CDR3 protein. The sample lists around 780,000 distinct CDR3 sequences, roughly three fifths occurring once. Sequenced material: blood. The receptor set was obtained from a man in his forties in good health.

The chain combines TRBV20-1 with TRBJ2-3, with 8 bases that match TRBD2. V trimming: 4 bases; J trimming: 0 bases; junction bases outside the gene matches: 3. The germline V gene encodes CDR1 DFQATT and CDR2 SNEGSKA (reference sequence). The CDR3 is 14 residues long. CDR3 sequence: CSAIKRESTDTQYF. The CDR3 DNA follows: TGCAGTGCTATAAAGCGGGAGAGCACAGATACGCAGTATTTT.

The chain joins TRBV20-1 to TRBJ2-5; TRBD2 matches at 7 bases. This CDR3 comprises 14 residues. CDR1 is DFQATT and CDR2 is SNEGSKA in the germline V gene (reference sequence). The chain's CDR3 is CGRGGLGVLETQYF. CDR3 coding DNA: TGCGGTAGGGGAGGGCTGGGTGTTTTAGAGACCCAGTACTTC.

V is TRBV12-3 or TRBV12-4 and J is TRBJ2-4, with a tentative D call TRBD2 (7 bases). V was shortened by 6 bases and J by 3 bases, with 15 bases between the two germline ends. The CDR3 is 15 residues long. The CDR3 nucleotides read TGTGCCAGCAGCCCGGGGGGCTTTAACAAAAACATTCAGTACTTC. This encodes CASSPGGFNKNIQYF.

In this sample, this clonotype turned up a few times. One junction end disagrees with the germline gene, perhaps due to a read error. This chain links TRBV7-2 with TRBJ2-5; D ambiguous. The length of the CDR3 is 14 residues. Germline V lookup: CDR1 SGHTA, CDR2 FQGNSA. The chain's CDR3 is CASSSGPNQETQYF. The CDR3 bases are TGTGCCAGCAGCTCCGGACCGAACCAGGAGACCCAGTACTTC.